Below are 12 T cell receptor beta chains sequenced from a single sample in a study of shared clonotypes between healthy human individuals. Method: immunoSEQ multiplex PCR; TCRdb's copy keeps in-frame clones and lacks some. Altogether more than 550,000 clones are present, about two thirds being singletons, with the ten largest covering more than 1.5%. Sample: memory CD4+ T cells sorted from blood. Specified subset: CD45RA-negative fraction. Receptor source: a woman in her twenties or thirties in good health.

CDR3 amino acids: CASSLGPVPGFEKLFF. Written as DNA, the CDR3 is TGTGCCAGCAGCTTGGGGCCGGTTCCGGGTTTTGAAAAACTGTTTTTT. The chain combines TRBV4-2 with TRBJ1-4, with D perhaps matching TRBD1 (5 bases). V lost 5 bases and J 7 bases, leaving 20 bases between the germline ends. The CDR3 has 16 residues. The germline V gene has CDR1 LGHNA and CDR2 YNFKEQ.

The sample holds a few counts of this clone. V and J are TRBV19 and TRBJ1-5; 7 bases align to TRBD1. The CDR3 runs to 14 residues. V dropped 4 bases and J dropped 7; count of bases not matched to a gene: 7. The germline V gene encodes CDR1 LNHDA and CDR2 SQIVND (reference sequence). The CDR3 DNA reads as TGTGCCAGTAGTACCCCTACAGGGGACCAGCCCCAGCATTTT. Its protein product is CASSTPTGDQPQHF. Variable domain in full (rest from reference TRBV19 and TRBJ1-5): DGGITQSPKYLFRKEGQNVTLSCEQNLNHDAMYWYRQDPGQGLRLIYYSQIVNDFQKGDIAEGYSVSREKKESFPLTVTSAQKNPTAFYLCASSTPTGDQPQHFGDGTRLSIL.

The V call is TRBV6-6, the J call TRBJ2-1; 7 bases line up with TRBD1. J was trimmed by 8 bases and V by 5 bases; bases with no gene match: 12. CDR3 length: 15 residues. CDR1 and CDR2 from the germline V gene are MNHNY and SVGAGI (reference sequence). CDR3 loop: CASSQDRDERDEQFF. In DNA, the CDR3 is TGTGCCAGCAGTCAAGACAGGGACGAACGCGATGAGCAGTTCTTC.

The rearrangement joins TRBV11-3 to TRBJ2-3, with 10 bases that match TRBD2. The CDR3 contains 16 residues. Germline loops: CDR1 SGHNT, CDR2 YENEEA. The V and J ends lost 1 base and 0 bases, in that order; junction bases with no gene match: 1. This CDR3 reads CASSLGTSGSTDTQYF. In DNA, the CDR3 is TGTGCCAGCAGCTTAGGGACTAGCGGTAGCACAGATACGCAGTATTTT.

This chain connects TRBV5-1 to TRBJ2-1; D tentatively reads TRBD1 or TRBD2 (5 bases each). V was clipped by 5 bases and J by 4 bases, with 13 bases between them. There are 14 residues in the CDR3. The germline gives CDR1 SGHRS, CDR2 YFSETQ. The CDR3 nucleotides read TGCGCCAGCAGAGAGGGGCAGCGGTACAATGAGCAGTTCTTC. Its protein product is CASREGQRYNEQFF. The variable domain in full, with the rest retrieved from reference TRBV5-1 and TRBJ2-1, is KAGVTQTPRYLIKTRGQQVTLSCSPISGHRSVSWYQQTPGQGLQFLFEYFSETQRNKGNFPGRFSGRQFSNSRSEMNVSTLELGDSALYLCASREGQRYNEQFFGPGTRLTVL.

This chain connects TRBV11-2 to TRBJ1-2; TRBD1 agrees at 8 bases. This CDR3 comprises 16 residues. The J segment lost 3 bases and the V segment lost 5 bases, leaving 11 bases of the junction unmatched. CDR1 is SGHAT and CDR2 is FQNNGV in the germline V gene. The CDR3 DNA follows: TGTGCCAGCAGCCAAGGACAGGGAGTTTTTGACTATGGCTACACCTTC. This gives the protein CASSQGQGVFDYGYTF.

This clone has just one count. This rearrangement joins TRBV30 to TRBJ1-5, with 7 bases lining up with TRBD1. CDR3 length equals 13 residues. Germline V gives CDR1 GTSNPN, CDR2 SVGIG (reference sequence). J lost 7 bases, V lost 1 base, and 4 bases had no gene match. CDR3 bases: TGTGCCTGGAGTGGGGAGGGGGCGCAGCCCCAGCATTTT. Translation gives CAWSGEGAQPQHF.

In this sample, this clone turned up once. The rearrangement joins TRBV7-3 to TRBJ2-3; D is unresolved. V was clipped by 4 bases and J by 5 bases, with 13 bases between them. Germline V gene lookup returns CDR1 SGHTA and CDR2 FQGTGA. There are 14 residues in the CDR3. The CDR3 loop is CASSSGATGDTQYF. CDR3 sequence (DNA): TGTGCCAGCAGCTCGGGCGCTACCGGAGATACGCAGTATTTT.

V usage is TRBV16 and J usage is TRBJ2-1; D may be TRBD1 (6 bases). The germline V gene has CDR1 KGHSY and CDR2 FQNENV. V was shortened by 1 base and J by 5 bases, with 12 bases between the two germline ends. The CDR3 loop spans 15 amino acids. CDR3 in DNA: TGTGCCAGCAGCCAATGGAATACAGGGAACAATGAGCAGTTCTTC. This codes for CASSQWNTGNNEQFF.

V gene TRBV2 combines with J gene TRBJ2-3, with TRBD2 matching over 7 bases. The CDR3 consists of 15 residues. The V gene's germline CDR1 is SNHLY and CDR2 FYNNEI. With 11 bases clipped from V and 5 bases from J, the junction kept 16 bases outside the gene matches. The CDR3 DNA reads as TGTGCCTCCAACAAGCGGGCGGGAGCTGGAGATACGCAGTATTTT. This codes for CASNKRAGAGDTQYF. The variable domain in full, completed from reference TRBV2 and TRBJ2-3, reads EPEVTQTPSHQVTQMGQEVILRCVPISNHLYFYWYRQILGQKVEFLVSFYNNEISEKSEIFDDQFSVERPDGSNFTLKIRSTKLEDSAMYFCASNKRAGAGDTQYFGPGTRLTVL.

As DNA, the CDR3 is TGTGCCAGCAGCTTAGGCGGGACTAGCGGGAGGGTCCACACCGGGGAGCTGTTTTTT. It codes for CASSLGGTSGRVHTGELFF. The chain couples TRBV11-2 to TRBJ2-2, with 16 positions matching TRBD2. V shed 1 base and J 3 bases; nucleotides not matched to a gene: 5. Germline-derived CDR1 and CDR2 are SGHAT and FQNNGV. The CDR3 loop spans 19 amino acids.

The chain joins TRBV28 to TRBJ2-1; D is unresolved. In germline, CDR1 is MDHEN, CDR2 SYDVKM. This CDR3 contains 13 residues. V was trimmed by 6 bases and J by 9 bases, leaving 15 bases between them. The CDR3 region is CASSGPHYGEQFF. CDR3 bases: TGTGCCAGCAGCGGCCCCCATTATGGTGAGCAGTTCTTC.